The rows below give T cell receptor beta chains drawn from one sample of a study of PD-L1 blockade in urothelial cancer. The repertoire was sequenced with immunoSEQ multiplex PCR; TCRdb's copy has only in-frame clones and lacks some. The sample has about 76,000 clones; more than 85% are singletons. The starting material was PBMCs, obtained around atezolizumab (anti-PD-L1) treatment. All receptors come from a woman over 75 with urothelial cancer. Each CDR3 is given with its conserved first and last residue. The order of the fields is J gene, V gene, D gene, clone size, CDR3 DNA, CDR3 protein. D genes are given only for firm matches. Clone size appears in some rows only: once, few, many, or a class for an expanded clone.

>TRBJ1-1|TRBV5-1|NA|NA
TGCGCCAGCAGCCCTTTGGGAGTTATAATGAACACTGAAGCTTTCTTT
CASSPLGVIMNTEAFF
>TRBJ2-7|TRBV10-3|TRBD1|NA
TGTGCCATCAATCGCCTACAGGGGGCGAACGACGAGCAGTACTTC
CAINRLQGANDEQYF
>TRBJ2-1|TRBV30|TRBD1|NA
TGTGCCTGGAGTCCTCGGGACAGACACAATGAGCAGTTCTTC
CAWSPRDRHNEQFF
>TRBJ2-2|TRBV27|TRBD1|NA
TGTGCCAGCAGTGGGGACAGAGCGAACACCGGGGAGCTGTTTTTT
CASSGDRANTGELFF
>TRBJ2-3|TRBV4-1|NA|NA
TGCGCCAGCAGCCAAGTGGGAGTGGGGACAGATACGCAGTATTTT
CASSQVGVGTDTQYF
>TRBJ2-3|TRBV25-1|NA|NA
TGTGCCAGCAGTGATAACAGGGATAGTACAGATACGCAGTATTTT
CASSDNRDSTDTQYF
>TRBJ1-5|TRBV19|TRBD1|few
TGTGCCAGTAGTCCCCGACAGGGAAGCAATCAGCCCCAGCATTTT
CASSPRQGSNQPQHF
>TRBJ1-2|TRBV4-1|NA|NA
TGCGCCAGCAGCCCAGGAGGCTCTAACTATGGCTACACCTTC
CASSPGGSNYGYTF
>TRBJ2-5|TRBV19|TRBD2|NA
TGTGCCAGTAGTACCGGACTAGCGGGAGGAGAGACCCAGTACTTC
CASSTGLAGGETQYF
>TRBJ2-3|TRBV5-4|TRBD2|once
TGTGCCAAAAAACCGAGGGCTAGCGGGGCTAGCACAGATACGCAGTATTTT
CAKKPRASGASTDTQYF
>TRBJ1-1|TRBV9|NA|NA
TGTGCCAGCAGCCCCCCCTCCTTGAACACTGAAGCTTTCTTT
CASSPPSLNTEAFF
>TRBJ2-2|TRBV5-1|TRBD2|NA
TGCGCCAGCAGCCCTTCAACGATCACTAGCGGGAGTTACACCGGGGAGCTGTTTTTT
CASSPSTITSGSYTGELFF
>TRBJ1-1|TRBV28|NA|NA
TGTGCCAGCAGTTCCGGGGTCTACACTGAAGCTTTCTTT
CASSSGVYTEAFF
>TRBJ2-7|TRBV7-2|NA|NA
TGTGCCAGCAGCTTAGCGAGTAGTGCGAGCTCCTACGAGCAGTACTTC
CASSLASSASSYEQYF
>TRBJ1-5|TRBV28|NA|once
TGTGCCAGCACCTTCCGGGGGAGGGTTGGACAGCCCCAGCATTTT
CASTFRGRVGQPQHF
>TRBJ1-2|TRBV19|TRBD1|NA
TGTGCCAGTAGTATTTCCGGGACAGAGAGAAGTGGCTACACCTTC
CASSISGTERSGYTF
>TRBJ2-6|TRBV29-1|NA|NA
TGCAGCGTTGGGTCAAGAGCGGTCTCTGGGGCCAACGTCCTGACTTTC
CSVGSRAVSGANVLTF
>TRBJ2-7|TRBV5-4|NA|few
TGTGCCAGCAGCCGAGAAGCTGTCCCCGGGGGCGAGCAGTACTTC
CASSREAVPGGEQYF
>TRBJ1-2|TRBV7-2|NA|few
TGTGCCAGCAGCTCAACAGGGATTAGCGTGGTGGGGTATGGCTACACCTTC
CASSSTGISVVGYGYTF
>TRBJ2-1|TRBV7-8|NA|NA
TGTGCCAGCAGCTATCTCGGACAGAGCTCCTACAATGAGCAGTTCTTC
CASSYLGQSSYNEQFF
>TRBJ1-2|TRBV19|NA|NA
TGTGCCAGTAGCGCCTCAGGCTATGGCTACACCTTC
CASSASGYGYTF
>TRBJ1-1|TRBV27|NA|NA
TGTGCCAGCAGTTTCGGGTCGGCGAACACTGAAGCTTTCTTT
CASSFGSANTEAFF
>TRBJ2-1|TRBV12-5|TRBD2|NA
TGTGCTAGTCAGGGCGGGAGTAGGGATGAGCAGTTCTTC
CASQGGSRDEQFF
>TRBJ2-1|TRBV19|TRBD1|NA
TGTGCCAGTAGTATAATGGCAGGGGGTAACAATGAGCAGTTCTTC
CASSIMAGGNNEQFF
>TRBJ2-1|TRBV30|TRBD2|NA
TGTGCCTGGAGTGTAGAGGGGACTAGCGGGAGTGGAGACAATGAGCAGTTCTTC
CAWSVEGTSGSGDNEQFF
>TRBJ2-6|TRBV5-1|NA|NA
TGCGCCAGCAGCTTGGCTAGCTCTGGGGCCAACGTCCTGACTTTC
CASSLASSGANVLTF
>TRBJ2-1|TRBV5-4|NA|NA
TGTGCCAGCAGATCGGGAGTTGGCTCCTACAATGAGCAGTTCTTC
CASRSGVGSYNEQFF